This T cell receptor beta chain was obtained from a study of T cells after posttransplantation cyclophosphamide (dated by TCRdb to about 2016). Context from the whole study: Using TRB sequencing, the study followed how the T cell repertoire reconstituted after myeloablative bone marrow transplantation in which posttransplantation cyclophosphamide served as GVHD prophylaxis. Because TRA and TRB clonality correlated tightly in ten or so samples, later TCR analyses were limited to TRB. Public TRB sequences were searched against a database of over 3,000 sequences associated with responses to pathogens, tumor antigens, self-antigens and alloantigens. In 3 patients, up to about 3 additional blood samples taken between 2 and 5.2 years after transplant also underwent TRB sequencing, as did pretransplant blood from a handful of patients. Blood from all 35 or so PTCy patients with 1-year posttransplant specimens was subjected to TRB sequencing. Samples from a few dozen PTCy-treated patients, along with samples from 15 to 20 of their related bone marrow donors, underwent antigen receptor sequencing.

Genomic DNA was the input for TRB sequencing, which was run either with the immunoSEQ assay at survey resolution or with the hsTCRB kit. As for the authors' bioinformatics: Initial read processing used immunoSEQ software, and repertoire analyses used the LymphoSeq R package. For each TRB dataset, clonality was calculated as 1 minus normalized Shannon entropy, and the Gini coefficient was computed as well. To infer phenotypes in unsorted samples, TRB sequences from sorted subsets of the recipient or donor were mapped onto unsorted samples from the same recipient. TCRdb mirrors the immuneACCESS table, restricted to in-frame sequences. Some clones are absent from its copies; in checked studies, under half trace to an unresolved V gene, and the reason for the others is unknown. From that table come the V and J calls and clone size; the DNA was used to work out D and trimming. Present in this sample are about 32,000 clones, approximately 90% of which were seen just once. The ten largest make up approximately 15% of the sample.

Comment on this clone: Its antigen target is currently unknown. No much larger clone exists at a distance of one base, and base qualities are not known.

From the germline V gene, CDR1 is MDHEN and CDR2 is SYDVKM. V is trimmed back by 3 bases and J by 5 bases, and the junction contains 3 bases that no gene match accounts for. The cysteine opens and the phenylalanine closes a CDR3 of 14 amino acids. Of the read, only the CDR3 DNA is kept; its 42 bases are in frame from base 1. The PTCy-treated patients were enrolled in a prospective multi-institutional clinical trial. Peripheral blood and bone marrow mononuclear cells were isolated by Ficoll-Hypaque density centrifugation and cryopreserved. Broad study findings and their caveats: At 1-2 months, donor-recipient similarity was low but rose over the first year, and the later blood repertoires were often dominated by donor CD8+ memory clones. Across 40 to 55 patients, TRB clonality was highly associated with recipient CMV seropositivity and CMV reactivation, and PTCy diversity was similar to diversity in CNI/methotrexate controls. The TRB repertoires of T cells infiltrating skin or GI tract showed only limited overlap with the TRB repertoires of T cells in blood.

This receptor was obtained from a woman in her forties with a blood cancer, CMV-positive, and with a related stem cell donor. The chain uses TRBV28 and TRBJ1-4, with 7 bases aligning to TRBD1. The sequenced material came from PBMCs. The nucleotide sequence is given as TGTGCCAGCAGTTTGGACAGGCGCAATGAAAAACTGTTTTTT. Its coded protein is CASSLDRRNEKLFF.